These 7 T cell receptor beta chains were sequenced from one sample in a study of vaccination and CD4 T cells after COVID-19. TCRdb reanalysed the PCR reads using MiXCR and keeps one entry per CDR3 protein. The data show some 21,000 distinct CDR3 sequences, more than 45% seen once. Material: CD4+ T cells from blood, obtained before SARS-CoV-2 vaccination. The receptors were sampled from a human donor who had recovered from COVID-19.

The genes are TRBV20-1 and TRBJ1-2, with TRBD1 identical over 7 bases. The CDR3 runs to 14 residues. Germline V gene lookup returns CDR1 DFQATT and CDR2 SNEGSKA (reference sequence). The V gene end was trimmed by 6 bases and the J gene end by 4 bases; junction bases not matched to a gene: 11. CDR3 in DNA: TGCAGTGCGCATTTACAGGGGAGGTCCTATGGCTACACCTTC. It specifies CSAHLQGRSYGYTF.

The sample holds one count of this clonotype. The rearrangement links TRBV19 to TRBJ2-3; 8 bases map to TRBD2. Trimming removed 6 bases from V and 1 base from J; junction bases left unmatched: 3. This CDR3 has 14 amino acids. Germline V lookup: CDR1 LNHDA, CDR2 SQIVND (reference sequence). CDR3 loop: CASSELAGTDTQYF. CDR3 bases: TGTGCCAGTAGCGAACTAGCGGGCACAGATACGCAGTATTTT. Variable domain in full (rest from reference TRBV19 and TRBJ2-3): DGGITQSPKYLFRKEGQNVTLSCEQNLNHDAMYWYRQDPGQGLRLIYYSQIVNDFQKGDIAEGYSVSREKKESFPLTVTSAQKNPTAFYLCASSELAGTDTQYFGPGTRLTVL.

The rearrangement joins TRBV20-1 to TRBJ2-3, with TRBD2 as a possible D gene (6 bases). This CDR3 comprises 12 residues. V was clipped by 5 bases and J by 6 bases, with 12 bases between them. Germline V lookup: CDR1 DFQATT, CDR2 SNEGSKA (reference sequence). DNA of the CDR3: TGCAGTGCTGCGACTAGTTCTGATACGCAGTATTTT. Translating it yields CSAATSSDTQYF.

In this sample, this clonotype turned up a few times. The chain links TRBV27 to TRBJ2-4; a weak D match, TRBD1 (6 bases). CDR1 and CDR2 from the germline V gene are MNHEY and SMNVEV (reference sequence). Between the trimmed V and J ends, which lost 2 bases and 0 bases, there was a span of 8 bases. CDR3 length: 15 residues. CDR3 nucleotide sequence: TGTGCCAGCAGTTTACAGGGGTTAGCCAAAAACATTCAGTACTTC. Translating it yields CASSLQGLAKNIQYF.

CDR3 nucleotide sequence: TGCACCAGCAATACTAGCGGGGAGCTGTTTTTT. Amino acids: CTSNTSGELFF. The V gene is TRBV1, the J gene TRBJ2-2; the table's D gene call, TRBD2, was not cross checked with the DNA. TRBV1 is a known pseudogene. The CDR3 is made up of 11 amino acids.

The V and J genes are TRBV27 and TRBJ2-7; 11 bases align to TRBD2. Trimming removed 6 bases from V and 4 bases from J; junction bases left unmatched: 8. Germline V gene data show CDR1 as MNHEY and CDR2 as SMNVEV (reference sequence). The CDR3 extends over 15 amino acids. The CDR3 here is CASSTVAGGPYEQYF. CDR3 nucleotide sequence: TGTGCCAGCAGCACAGTAGCGGGAGGGCCGTACGAGCAGTACTTC.

The chain carries TRBV15 and TRBJ2-3; D not certain. Per germline, CDR1 LNHNV and CDR2 YYDKDF (reference sequence). The CDR3 loop spans 16 amino acids. Trimming stripped 0 bases from V and 1 base from J, with 11 bases between. The CDR3 nucleotides are TGTGCCACCAGCAGAGATTTGAGCTCTGGCACAGATACGCAGTATTTT. Translating it yields CATSRDLSSGTDTQYF.